This T cell receptor (beta chain) stems from a study of T-cell reconstitution after alpha-beta-depleted transplantation in children. Study-wide results and limits: From surviving recipient T cells and thymic progenitors came the high day-60 TCRbeta diversity observed in some patients. The main origin of T-cell counts and diversity one year after transplant was newly produced T cells. Several hundred expanded graft clones reportedly supplied alpha-beta T cells about two months after transplant.

The CDR3 length is 14 residues. V was pared by 3 bases and J by 1 base, with 7 bases between. CDR1 LNHNV and CDR2 YYDKDF come from the germline V gene (reference sequence). Comments on this clonotype: Its target is not known.

Unique molecular identifiers were built into the TCRbeta library. MiXCR was run by TCRdb on the PCR reads, yielding one entry per CDR3 protein. The sample records 900,000 or so distinct CDR3 sequences, roughly 15% being singletons. The source is a male patient aged 10 to 17 who had a stem cell transplant for acute lymphoblastic leukemia, so the T cells may come from the graft donor. V and J are TRBV15 and TRBJ2-1; D perhaps matches TRBD2 (6 bases). The source was PBMCs, mostly from graft donor cells, collected 360 days after TCRalphabeta/CD19-depleted stem cell transplant. The CDR3 nucleotides are TGTGCCACCAGCAGGGAGGGTTCCTACAATGAGCAGTTCTTC. It encodes CATSREGSYNEQFF.